This T cell receptor beta chain was recorded in a study of T cell responses to AZD1222 COVID-19 vaccine. CDR3 size: 15 residues. V lost 1 base and J 4 bases, leaving 12 bases between the germline ends. The germline CDR1 and CDR2 sequences are SGHVS and FNYEAQ. This table comes from immunoSEQ multiplex PCR, and its TCRdb copy is limited to in-frame clones, with some not included. The sample gives 120,000 to 150,000 clones, 90% to 95% of which show up once; around 0.9% is in the top ten. J is TRBJ2-3 and V is TRBV7-6, with D perhaps assigned TRBD1 or TRBD2 (6 bases each). The TCR originated in an adult in good health. This material consisted of peripheral blood, taken on day 0 of MenACWY control vaccination. As DNA, the CDR3 is TGTGCCAGCAGCTTAGTCTTGGGGGGCTCAGATACGCAGTATTTT. This sequence encodes CASSLVLGGSDTQYF. Supplemented by reference TRBV7-6 and TRBJ2-3, the full variable domain reads GAGVSQSPRYKVTKRGQDVALRCDPISGHVSLYWYRQALGQGPEFLTYFNYEAQQDKSGLPNDRFSAERPEGSISTLTIQRTEQRDSAMYRCASSLVLGGSDTQYFGPGTRLTVL.